Listed here are 11 T cell receptor beta chains from one sample, sequenced in a study of Graves' ophthalmopathy and Graves' hyperthyroidism. Using RNA transcripts, the TCR beta CDR3 regions were amplified. Investigators did first-round RT-PCR with HTBI primers, then second-round multiplex PCR. TCRdb re-called the multiplex PCR reads through MiXCR, storing one row per CDR3 protein. The sample has about 740,000 distinct CDR3 sequences, approximately 40% seen once; the top ten hold approximately 46%. Sequenced material: peripheral blood. These receptors came from an adult man with Graves' ophthalmopathy.

The genes are TRBV7-9 and TRBJ2-7; a possible D gene is TRBD1 (5 bases). The ends were cut back, 2 bases at V and 0 bases at J, with 11 bases in the middle. This CDR3 spans 15 amino acids. Per germline, CDR1 SEHNR and CDR2 FQNEAQ (reference sequence). CDR3 nucleotide sequence: TGTGCCAGCAGCTTACCCCCCAGGGACTCCTACGAGCAGTACTTC. Protein: CASSLPPRDSYEQYF.

This clonotype was seen a handful of times. This chain connects TRBV10-3 to TRBJ1-2, with TRBD1 as a possible D gene (5 bases). The germline gives CDR1 ENHRY, CDR2 SYGVKD. The V end was cut by 10 bases, the J end by 8 bases, with 17 bases between. This CDR3 contains 12 residues. For the CDR3, the DNA is TGTGCCAGCAGGCTCCAGGGATCGGGCTACACCTTC. This translates into CASRLQGSGYTF.

This rearrangement joins TRBV7-2 to TRBJ2-7; D is undetermined. Germline V gene data show CDR1 as SGHTA and CDR2 as FQGNSA. V shed 3 bases and J shed 2 bases, with 14 bases lying between them. This CDR3 has 15 residues. CDR3 DNA: TGTGCCAGCAGCTTTGAGTCCTGGGCCCCCTACGAGCAGTACTTC. Translation gives CASSFESWAPYEQYF.

This clonotype was detected a few times. One junction end does not reproduce the germline sequence, and a read error may be involved. This chain links TRBV29-1 with TRBJ2-5; tentatively, D is TRBD1 or TRBD2 (5 bases each). The CDR3 contains 8 residues. The germline CDR1 and CDR2 sequences are SQVTM and ANQGSEA. The CDR3 coding sequence is TGCAGCGTTGGGACTGGGGGTTTC. Translation: CSVGTGGF. The full variable domain, rest sourced from reference TRBV29-1 and TRBJ2-5, is SAVISQKPSRDICQRGTSLTIQCQVDSQVTMMFWYRQQPGQSLTLIATANQGSEATYESGFVIDKFPISRPNLTFSTLTVSNMSPEDSSIYLCSVGTGGFGPGTRLLVL.

The chain is built from TRBV11-2 and TRBJ1-4, with TRBD1 matching over 7 bases. The V and J ends lost 6 bases and 5 bases, in that order; junction bases with no gene match: 9. This CDR3 spans 15 amino acids. Germline V gene data show CDR1 as SGHAT and CDR2 as FQNNGV. CDR3 sequence: CASSLSGTANEKLFF. The CDR3 DNA reads as TGTGCCAGCAGTTTATCCGGGACAGCAAATGAAAAACTGTTTTTT.

In regard to this clonotype: A junction boundary mismatches the germline segment, possibly from a read error. The rearrangement joins TRBV9 to TRBJ1-6, with D tentatively TRBD1 (6 bases). CDR1 is SGDLS, CDR2 YYNGEE, per germline. The CDR3 extends over 15 amino acids. The DNA for the CDR3 is TGTGCCTGCAGCCTCCGACAGGCTTCGATCTCACCCCTCCACTTT. Encoded protein: CACSLRQASISPLHF.

This clonotype was observed a handful of times. The rearrangement joins TRBV7-9 to TRBJ2-7; 7 positions agree with TRBD2. Germline CDR1 reads SEHNR; CDR2 reads FQNEAQ (reference sequence). V dropped 3 bases and J dropped 1; count of bases not matched to a gene: 6. There are 15 residues in the CDR3. In nucleotides, the CDR3 is TGTGCCAGCAGCTTTGGGGGGGGAATTTCCTACGAGCAGTACTTC. The encoded protein is CASSFGGGISYEQYF.

This clonotype was counted ten times or more. This sequence joins TRBV10-3 and TRBJ2-2, with a weak D call TRBD2 (5 bases). Germline CDR1 ENHRY, CDR2 SYGVKD. The CDR3 loop spans 14 amino acids. Trimming removed 2 bases from V and 3 bases from J, with 7 bases in between. CDR3 sequence (DNA): TGTGCCATCAGTGAGGGGAGAGACACCGGGGAGCTGTTTTTT. Amino acid sequence: CAISEGRDTGELFF.

This chain connects TRBV2 to TRBJ1-5, with TRBD1 matching over 9 bases. Germline values: CDR1 SNHLY, CDR2 FYNNEI. This CDR3 contains 15 residues. The J segment lost 11 bases and the V segment lost 4 bases, leaving 12 bases of the junction unmatched. The CDR3 DNA reads TGTGCCAGCAGTGTACGGTTTGGGACAGGGCGGGCCCAGCATTTT. Protein: CASSVRFGTGRAQHF.

This clonotype has a handful of counts. The V call is TRBV20-1, the J call TRBJ1-1; D gene uncertain. Germline V gene data show CDR1 as DFQATT and CDR2 as SNEGSKA (reference sequence). This CDR3 has 12 amino acids. The germline V and J ends were trimmed by 5 bases and 5 bases, with 12 bases remaining between them. The CDR3 protein is CSASVEWTEAFF. CDR3 DNA sequence: TGCAGTGCTTCGGTAGAGTGGACTGAAGCTTTCTTT.

The chain couples TRBV20-1 to TRBJ2-7; a possible D gene is TRBD1 (6 bases). This CDR3 is 15 amino acids long. Deletions cut 5 bases from V and 0 bases from J, with 17 bases between. CDR1 and CDR2 from the germline V gene are DFQATT and SNEGSKA (reference sequence). CDR3 amino acids: CSASRDTLISYEQYF. CDR3 DNA sequence: TGCAGTGCTTCTAGGGACACATTGATCTCCTACGAGCAGTACTTC.